These 20 T cell receptor beta chains were all obtained from the same sample, sequenced in a study of OX40 agonist ivuxolimab in advanced cancers. Generated by immunoSEQ multiplex PCR, the TCRdb table keeps only in-frame clones and is missing some. The sample shows over 95,000 clones, roughly 91% of them seen only once. This specimen was CD4+ or CD8+ T cells sorted from blood, taken in a trial of the OX40 agonist ivuxolimab. All receptors come from an adult with an advanced solid tumor such as melanoma, head and neck, liver or kidney cancer.

In DNA form, the CDR3 reads TGTGCCAGCAGCTCCCGGGACAGCATCTATGGCTACACCTTC. This encodes CASSSRDSIYGYTF. The chain joins TRBV7-8 to TRBJ1-2; 7 bases match TRBD1. The germline V gene has CDR1 SGHVS and CDR2 FQNEAQ. CDR3 length equals 14 residues. V lost 4 bases and J lost 4; bases outside the gene matches: 6.

The chain has TRBV11-2 and TRBJ1-1; TRBD1 matches 10 bases. This CDR3 spans 15 amino acids. V shed 3 bases and J 4 bases; nucleotides not matched to a gene: 5. In germline, CDR1 is SGHAT, CDR2 FQNNGV. The CDR3 loop is CASSLWTGGSTEAFF. The CDR3 DNA follows: TGTGCCAGCAGCTTGTGGACAGGGGGGAGCACTGAAGCTTTCTTT.

A single count supports this clone. The rearrangement links TRBV7-2 to TRBJ2-2; 7 nucleotides line up with TRBD2. Germline V gives CDR1 SGHTA, CDR2 FQGNSA. The CDR3 is 15 residues long. V shed 2 bases and J 6 bases; nucleotides not matched to a gene: 6. CDR3 DNA sequence: TGTGCCAGCAGCTTACGGGCGGGAGTAGCCGGGGAGCTGTTTTTT. Translation: CASSLRAGVAGELFF.

J is TRBJ2-3 and V is TRBV5-4; D unclear. Germline loops: CDR1 SGHNT, CDR2 YYREEE (reference sequence). This CDR3 region has 14 residues. The V gene lost 0 bases and the J gene lost 1 base, with 6 bases spanning the gap. The chain's CDR3 is CASSLAYGTDTQYF. The CDR3 DNA follows: TGTGCCAGCAGCTTGGCCTACGGCACAGATACGCAGTATTTT. The full variable domain, completed using reference TRBV5-4 and TRBJ2-3, is ETGVTQSPTHLIKTRGQQVTLRCSSQSGHNTVSWYQQALGQGPQFIFQYYREEENGRGNFPPRFSGLQFPNYSSELNVNALELDDSALYLCASSLAYGTDTQYFGPGTRLTVL.

This clone came up once. This chain links TRBV6-5 with TRBJ2-2; no reliable D call. The CDR3 has 15 amino acids. Germline-derived CDR1 and CDR2 are MNHEY and SVGAGI. Trimming left V 7 bases short and J 3 bases short, with 15 bases between. Written as DNA, the CDR3 is TGTGCCAGCAAGGTAGCTCACGAGTACACCGGGGAGCTGTTTTTT. It yields the protein CASKVAHEYTGELFF.

The chain joins TRBV5-5 to TRBJ2-7; 7 bases are a match to TRBD2. V dropped 0 bases and J dropped 7; count of bases not matched to a gene: 4. This CDR3 comprises 13 residues. Germline V lookup: CDR1 SGHKS, CDR2 YYEKEE (reference sequence). The CDR3 nucleotides read TGTGCCAGCAGCTTGGGACTAGCTGGGGAGCAGTACTTC. As protein: CASSLGLAGEQYF.

The chain combines TRBV19 with TRBJ1-5; D may be TRBD1 (6 bases). Trimming removed 5 bases at V and 4 bases at J, with 12 bases between. Germline CDR1 LNHDA, CDR2 SQIVND (reference sequence). This CDR3 is built from 14 residues. CDR3 sequence reads: CASSVTGPNQPQHF. The CDR3, as DNA: TGTGCCAGTAGTGTCACAGGGCCAAATCAGCCCCAGCATTTT.

The V and J genes are TRBV5-4 and TRBJ2-1, with 7 bases fitting TRBD1. Germline CDR1 SGHNT, CDR2 YYREEE (reference sequence). Trimming at V came to 3 bases and at J to 2 bases, leaving 8 bases not matched to a gene. There are 16 residues in the CDR3. CDR3 in DNA: TGTGCCAGCAGCTGGGGACAGCTTTCTGCCTACAATGAGCAGTTCTTC. Translation: CASSWGQLSAYNEQFF. The full variable domain, rest sourced from reference TRBV5-4 and TRBJ2-1, is ETGVTQSPTHLIKTRGQQVTLRCSSQSGHNTVSWYQQALGQGPQFIFQYYREEENGRGNFPPRFSGLQFPNYSSELNVNALELDDSALYLCASSWGQLSAYNEQFFGPGTRLTVL.

This rearrangement joins TRBV6-6 to TRBJ2-7; TRBD2 aligns across 11 bases. This CDR3 region has 16 residues. The junction had 4 bases not matched to a gene; V was cut back by 0 bases and J by 3 bases. Germline V lookup: CDR1 MNHNY, CDR2 SVGAGI (reference sequence). The CDR3 sequence: CASSYSGTSGDYEQYF. Here the CDR3 DNA reads TGTGCCAGCAGTTACTCGGGGACTAGCGGCGACTACGAGCAGTACTTC.

The CDR3, as DNA: TGTGCCAGCAGCCCCTCGGGGTCCAACGTCCTGACTTTC. Translated: CASSPSGSNVLTF. The V call is TRBV2, the J call TRBJ2-6; possible D gene TRBD2, 5 bases. This CDR3 region has 13 residues. V lost 6 bases and J lost 8, with 11 bases in between. Germline lookup yields CDR1 SNHLY and CDR2 FYNNEI. Based on the CDR3 plus reference TRBV2 and TRBJ2-6, the full variable domain is EPEVTQTPSHQVTQMGQEVILRCVPISNHLYFYWYRQILGQKVEFLVSFYNNEISEKSEIFDDQFSVERPDGSNFTLKIRSTKLEDSAMYFCASSPSGSNVLTFGAGSRLTVL.

The rearrangement uses TRBV6-1 and TRBJ2-1; D possibly corresponds to TRBD1 (5 bases). CDR1 MNHNS and CDR2 SASEGT come from the germline V gene. The CDR3 is 15 amino acids. V lost 6 bases and J 0 bases, leaving 12 bases between the germline ends. The CDR3, as DNA: TGTGCCAGCAGGGGCACAGGTGACTCCTACAATGAGCAGTTCTTC. Protein sequence: CASRGTGDSYNEQFF.

This chain links TRBV7-9 with TRBJ2-1, with 8 bases lining up with TRBD1. Germline V gives CDR1 SEHNR, CDR2 FQNEAQ (reference sequence). V lost 7 bases and J lost 2; bases outside the gene matches: 4. The CDR3 sequence is 14 residues long. The DNA of the CDR3 is TGTGCCAGCACCTTGGACAGGGCCTACAATGAGCAGTTCTTC. It specifies CASTLDRAYNEQFF.

The chain carries TRBV5-1 and TRBJ2-3; 9 nucleotides align to TRBD1. V trimming: 4 bases; J trimming: 2 bases; junction bases outside the gene matches: 5. CDR3 size: 15 residues. CDR1 SGHRS and CDR2 YFSETQ come from the germline V gene. CDR3 in amino acids: CASSQDRGTTDTQYF. In DNA, the CDR3 is TGCGCCAGCAGCCAGGACAGGGGAACCACAGATACGCAGTATTTT.

The chain uses TRBV6-1 and TRBJ2-7, with D unresolved. The germline V gene has CDR1 MNHNS and CDR2 SASEGT. Trimming cost V 6 bases and J 8 bases, with 11 bases left between them. The CDR3 covers 11 residues. The CDR3 sequence: CASSDVQKQYF. The CDR3 DNA reads as TGTGCCAGCAGCGACGTACAGAAGCAGTACTTC.

J is TRBJ2-7 and V is TRBV5-1; 8 nucleotides agree with TRBD1. CDR1 and CDR2 (germline): SGHRS, YFSETQ. The J segment lost 7 bases and the V segment lost 5 bases, leaving 8 bases of the junction unmatched. The CDR3 contains 13 residues. The CDR3 nucleotides read TGCGCCAGCAGACTCGGACAGGGTTGGGAGCAGTACTTC. Translation: CASRLGQGWEQYF.

The chain is built from TRBV6-5 and TRBJ1-2; 8 bases line up with TRBD1. Germline-derived CDR1 and CDR2 are MNHEY and SVGAGI. J was trimmed by 7 bases and V by 6 bases; bases with no gene match: 7. This CDR3 is built from 13 residues. CDR3 DNA: TGTGCCAGCAGACGGACAGGGTGGGGTGGCTACACCTTC. This translates into CASRRTGWGGYTF.

The V gene is TRBV5-8, the J gene TRBJ2-1; 10 positions match TRBD1. Germline trimming cut 2 bases from V and 2 bases from J; bases unmatched to any gene: 4. The CDR3 is 16 residues long. CDR1 and CDR2 from the germline V gene are SGHTS and YDEGEE. CDR3 loop: CASSLGTGAPYNEQFF. The DNA for the CDR3 is TGTGCCAGCAGCTTAGGGACAGGGGCCCCCTACAATGAGCAGTTCTTC.

The chain carries TRBV27 and TRBJ2-7; 11 bases are a match to TRBD1. The CDR3 has 15 residues. Germline V gene data show CDR1 as MNHEY and CDR2 as SMNVEV (reference sequence). V dropped 6 bases and J dropped 7; count of bases not matched to a gene: 11. CDR3 bases: TGTGCCAGCAGCCCGGTGGACAGGGGGCCCGGGGAGCAGTACTTC. Translation: CASSPVDRGPGEQYF.

This clone was recorded once. The chain carries TRBV19 and TRBJ2-1; D uncertain. Per germline, CDR1 LNHDA and CDR2 SQIVND (reference sequence). This CDR3 contains 13 residues. The V and J ends lost 5 bases and 6 bases respectively, with 11 bases between them. The DNA for the CDR3 is TGTGCCAGTAGTCGGACGCTGGCCAATGAGCAGTTCTTC. This gives the protein CASSRTLANEQFF.

The J gene is TRBJ2-1, the V gene TRBV19; TRBD1 might be the D (5 bases). From germline, CDR1 is LNHDA and CDR2 SQIVND (reference sequence). This CDR3 has 15 residues. Trimming cost V 6 bases and J 10 bases, with 22 bases left between them. The CDR3 loop reads CASSNSLGQTYEQFF. The CDR3 DNA reads as TGTGCCAGTAGCAATAGCTTGGGGCAGACCTACGAGCAGTTCTTC.